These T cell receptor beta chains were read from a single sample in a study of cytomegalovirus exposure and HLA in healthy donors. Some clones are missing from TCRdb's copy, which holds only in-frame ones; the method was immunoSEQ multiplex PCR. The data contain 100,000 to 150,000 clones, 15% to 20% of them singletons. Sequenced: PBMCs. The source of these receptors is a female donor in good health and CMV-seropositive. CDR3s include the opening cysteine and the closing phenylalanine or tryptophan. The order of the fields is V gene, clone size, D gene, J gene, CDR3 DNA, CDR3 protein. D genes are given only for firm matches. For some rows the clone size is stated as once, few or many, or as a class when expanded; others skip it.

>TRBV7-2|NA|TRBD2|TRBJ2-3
TGTGCCAGCAGCTCCCGGACTAGCGGCACAGATACGCAGTATTTT
CASSSRTSGTDTQYF
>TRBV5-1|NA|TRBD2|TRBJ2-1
TGCGCCAGCAGACCTGTCCCGGGACTAGCGGGAGGCCCCTACAATGAGCAGTTCTTC
CASRPVPGLAGGPYNEQFF
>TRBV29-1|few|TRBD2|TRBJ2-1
TGCAGCGGTGGAAACCGACTAGCGAGATACAATGAGCAGTTCTTC
CSGGNRLARYNEQFF
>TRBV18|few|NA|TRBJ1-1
TGTGCCAGCTCACCGGTCACAGTCGCATCGAACACTGAAGCTTTCTTT
CASSPVTVASNTEAFF
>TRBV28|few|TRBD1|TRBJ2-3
TGTGCCAGCAGATCCGGACAGGGAGGCACAGATACGCAGTATTTT
CASRSGQGGTDTQYF
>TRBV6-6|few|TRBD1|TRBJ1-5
TGTGCCAGCAGTTACGGACAGGGCAACGGGCCCCAGCATTTT
CASSYGQGNGPQHF
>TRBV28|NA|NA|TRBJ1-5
TGTGCCAGCAGTTTAGCAGGGTACTATAGCAATCAGCCCCAGCATTTT
CASSLAGYYSNQPQHF
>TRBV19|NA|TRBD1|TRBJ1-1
TGTGCCAGTAGTATGCGGGACAGACCGAACACTGAAGCTTTCTTT
CASSMRDRPNTEAFF
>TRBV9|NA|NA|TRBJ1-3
TGTGCCAGCAGCGTAGCTACGTGGGGCGCCGGAAACACCATATATTTT
CASSVATWGAGNTIYF
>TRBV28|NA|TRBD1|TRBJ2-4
TGTGCCAGCAGTTTATTAGACAGGGGACCCAAAAACATTCAGTACTTC
CASSLLDRGPKNIQYF
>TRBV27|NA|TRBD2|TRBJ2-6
TGTGCCAGCAGTCTAGGGAGGGGCACTGGGGCCAACGTCCTGACTTTC
CASSLGRGTGANVLTF
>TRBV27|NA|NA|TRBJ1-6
TGTGCCAGCAGGACTACCACAGGGTTAAGGTATAATTCACCCCTCCACTTT
CASRTTTGLRYNSPLHF
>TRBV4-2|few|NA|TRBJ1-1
TGTGCCAGCTCGGACACTGAAGCTTTCTTT
CASSDTEAFF
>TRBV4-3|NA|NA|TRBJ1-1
TGCGCCAGCAGCCAGATGGGGGGTAACACTGAAGCTTTCTTT
CASSQMGGNTEAFF
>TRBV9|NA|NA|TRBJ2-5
TGTGCCAGCAGCCCAGGGTATACCCAAGAGACCCAGTACTTC
CASSPGYTQETQYF
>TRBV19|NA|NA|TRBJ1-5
TGTGCCAGTAGTATGAGGCTTAGCAATCAGCCCCAGCATTTT
CASSMRLSNQPQHF
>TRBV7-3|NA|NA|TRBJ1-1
TGTGCCAGCAGCCCTCAAGGGGGGAACACTGAAGCTTTCTTT
CASSPQGGNTEAFF
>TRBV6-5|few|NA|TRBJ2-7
TGTGCCAGCAGTTACTCTTCTCGCTACGAGCAGTACTTC
CASSYSSRYEQYF
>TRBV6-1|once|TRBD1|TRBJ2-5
TGTGCCAGCAGAGGGACAGCAGATCAAGAGACCCAGTACTTC
CASRGTADQETQYF
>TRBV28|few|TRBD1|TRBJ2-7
TGTGCCAGCAGTTTGTTTGGACAGGGTAGCTACGAGCAGTACTTC
CASSLFGQGSYEQYF
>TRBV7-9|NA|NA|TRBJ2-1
TGTGCCAGCAGCTTAGCGCGGTTCGGGAACAATGAGCAGTTCTTC
CASSLARFGNNEQFF
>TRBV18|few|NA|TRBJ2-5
TGTGCCAGCTCACCACCGCAGGGCCAAGAGACCCAGTACTTC
CASSPPQGQETQYF
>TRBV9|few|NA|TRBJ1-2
TGTGCCAGCAGTACACCCATGACAGTCCCTAACTATGGCTACACCTTC
CASSTPMTVPNYGYTF
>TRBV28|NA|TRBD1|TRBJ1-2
TGTGCCAGCAGTTTATTGTGGCGGTCAGGGGGACGGTATGGCTACACCTTC
CASSLLWRSGGRYGYTF
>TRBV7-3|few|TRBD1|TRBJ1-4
TGTGCCAGCAGCTCGACCGGGACAGGGAATGGAGAACTGTTTTTT
CASSSTGTGNGELFF
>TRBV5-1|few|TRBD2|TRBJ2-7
TGCGCCAGCAGCTTGGAACCTAGCGGGAGCTCCTACGAGCAGTACTTC
CASSLEPSGSSYEQYF
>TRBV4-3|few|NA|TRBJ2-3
TGCGCCAGCAGCCAAGAAAATCGGTTAACAGATACGCAGTATTTT
CASSQENRLTDTQYF
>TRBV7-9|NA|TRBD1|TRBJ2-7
TGTGCCAGCAGCCTGAGAGGACAGGGCTCCTACGAGCAGTACTTC
CASSLRGQGSYEQYF
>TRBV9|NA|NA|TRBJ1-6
TGTGCCAGCAGCGTAGATTGGGGACAAAATAATTCACCCCTCCACTTT
CASSVDWGQNNSPLHF
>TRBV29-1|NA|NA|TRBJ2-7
TGCAGCGTACAGGAGACCCCCTACGAGCAGTACTTC
CSVQETPYEQYF
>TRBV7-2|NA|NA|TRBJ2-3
TGTGCCAGCAGCCTCCAGACCAGGGGCAGGAATACGCAGTATTTT
CASSLQTRGRNTQYF
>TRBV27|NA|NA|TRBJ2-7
TGTGCCAGCAGTTTTACCCGACCTGTAACAGATGCCTACGAGCAGTACTTC
CASSFTRPVTDAYEQYF
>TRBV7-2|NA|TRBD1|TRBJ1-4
TGTGCCAGCAGCTTAGGGGGGACAGGGACTGAAAAACTGTTTTTT
CASSLGGTGTEKLFF
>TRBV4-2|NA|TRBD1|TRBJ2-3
TGTGCCAGCAGCCCCCCTGGCAACAGGGGGCATTGGGATACGCAGTATTTT
CASSPPGNRGHWDTQYF
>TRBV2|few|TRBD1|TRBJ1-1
TGTGCCAGCAATCGACAGGGTAGCACTGAAGCTTTCTTT
CASNRQGSTEAFF
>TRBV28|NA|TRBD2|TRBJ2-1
TGTGCCACTTCGGGACTATACAATGAGCAGTTCTTC
CATSGLYNEQFF
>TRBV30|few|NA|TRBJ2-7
TGTGCCTGGAGTGGAGGAAACGAGCAGTACTTC
CAWSGGNEQYF
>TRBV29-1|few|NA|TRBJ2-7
TGCAGCGTTGAAGATGGTAGAATGAGCTCCTACGAGCAGTACTTC
CSVEDGRMSSYEQYF
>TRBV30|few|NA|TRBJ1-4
TGTGCCTGGAGTGTACGGGGTTTGGGTTTCTCGGAAAAACTGTTTTTT
CAWSVRGLGFSEKLFF
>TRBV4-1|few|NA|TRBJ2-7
TGCGCCAGCAGCCGCAACGGGGTCTCCTACGAGCAGTACTTC
CASSRNGVSYEQYF